This entry lists 21 T cell receptor beta chains sequenced from one sample in a study of vaccination and CD4 T cells after COVID-19. Their cognate antigens are unknown. Cultured CD4+ T-cell DNA underwent Oncomine TCR Beta short-read sequencing. TCRdb re-called the PCR reads with MiXCR, one entry per CDR3 protein. The sample has almost 20,000 distinct CDR3 sequences, roughly two fifths seen once; the top ten hold about 28%. Treatment described: approximately 10-day PBMC culture with coronavirus spike peptide pools or control peptides (ViraFEST assay). The sample consisted of CD4+ T cells from blood, cultured in vitro, taken before SARS-CoV-2 vaccination. These receptors all come from a human donor who received a COVID-19 vaccine.

This clonotype was observed a few times. This chain links TRBV18 with TRBJ2-2; possibly TRBD2 for D (6 bases). CDR1 and CDR2 from the germline V gene are KGHSH and LQKENI. The V end lost 2 bases, the J end lost 1 base, and 8 bases lay between the germline ends. This CDR3 has 15 residues. DNA of the CDR3: TGTGCCAGCTCACCAAACGGGGGGAACACCGGGGAGCTGTTTTTT. It encodes CASSPNGGNTGELFF.

The chain employs TRBV5-1 and TRBJ2-1; D possibly matches TRBD1 or TRBD2 (5 bases each). The CDR3 contains 14 residues. The germline V gene encodes CDR1 SGHRS and CDR2 YFSETQ. V dropped 9 bases and J dropped 4 bases, with 17 bases sitting between them. CDR3 in DNA: TGCGCCACCGCCCCGGGACGGGTATACAATGAGCAGTTCTTC. It codes for CATAPGRVYNEQFF.

The chain combines TRBV7-2 with TRBJ1-5, with D uncertain. Trimming removed 4 bases from V and 3 bases from J, with 7 bases in between. The CDR3 consists of 13 residues. CDR1 SGHTA and CDR2 FQGNSA come from the germline V gene. The CDR3: CASSWAHNQPQHF. The CDR3 DNA follows: TGTGCCAGCAGCTGGGCACACAATCAGCCCCAGCATTTT.

The chain carries TRBV7-6 and TRBJ1-6; possibly TRBD1 for D (5 bases). V was trimmed by 4 bases and J by 6 bases, leaving 16 bases between them. Germline CDR1 is SGHVS and CDR2 is FNYEAQ. This CDR3 is 16 amino acids long. CDR3 in DNA: TGTGCCAGCAGCTCCGAGTCCAGGGTAACTAATTCACCCCTCCACTTT. Residues: CASSSESRVTNSPLHF.

The chain carries TRBV14 and TRBJ1-1; TRBD1 might be the D (6 bases). The V and J ends lost 4 bases and 2 bases respectively, with 17 bases between them. The CDR3 is 16 residues long. The germline V gene has CDR1 SGHDN and CDR2 FVKESK. This CDR3 reads CASSPRGGGLNTEAFF. The DNA for the CDR3 is TGTGCCAGCAGCCCGAGGGGGGGAGGGTTAAACACTGAAGCTTTCTTT.

The chain uses TRBV5-1 and TRBJ2-2, with D possibly TRBD1 on 7 matching bases. Trimming took off 4 bases at V and 1 base at J, with 14 bases between the two ends. This CDR3 comprises 16 residues. CDR1 and CDR2 (germline): SGHRS, YFSETQ. CDR3 amino acids: CASSNAGTENTGELFF. For the CDR3, the DNA is TGCGCCAGCAGCAATGCGGGGACAGAGAACACCGGGGAGCTGTTTTTT.

This clonotype has just a few counts. The V and J genes are TRBV2 and TRBJ2-1; the D is unclear. From germline, CDR1 is SNHLY and CDR2 FYNNEI. V lost 1 base, J lost 9 bases, and 4 bases lay in between. The CDR3 sequence is 11 residues long. CDR3 in amino acids: CASSEVVEQFF. As DNA, the CDR3 is TGTGCCAGCAGTGAAGTGGTTGAGCAGTTCTTC.

The sample holds a few counts of this clonotype. V and J are TRBV6-1 and TRBJ2-3; 7 positions agree with TRBD1. Germline trimming cut 6 bases from V and 3 bases from J; bases unmatched to any gene: 12. Per germline, CDR1 MNHNS and CDR2 SASEGT. This CDR3 spans 16 amino acids. CDR3 sequence reads: CASRGTGEVGTDTQYF. Here the CDR3 DNA reads TGTGCCAGCAGGGGAACAGGGGAAGTAGGGACAGATACGCAGTATTTT.

This chain joins TRBV27 and TRBJ2-7; 7 bases map to TRBD1. The germline V gene encodes CDR1 MNHEY and CDR2 SMNVEV (reference sequence). The trim removed 2 bases at V and 0 bases at J, leaving 4 bases unmatched. The CDR3 is 15 amino acids. CDR3 DNA: TGTGCCAGCAGTTTAGTAGGGGGCGTCTCCTACGAGCAGTACTTC. Protein product: CASSLVGGVSYEQYF.

The chain joins TRBV20-1 to TRBJ2-1, with D perhaps matching TRBD1 (5 bases). The CDR3 is 14 residues long. Germline CDR1 reads DFQATT; CDR2 reads SNEGSKA (reference sequence). The germline V and J ends were trimmed by 0 bases and 1 base, with 7 bases remaining between them. CDR3 coding DNA: TGCAGTGCTAGAGACAGGGCTTCCTACAATGAGCAGTTCTTC. Protein: CSARDRASYNEQFF.

This clonotype has more than one count but fewer than ten. The chain uses TRBV30 and TRBJ1-1; 8 bases align to TRBD1. The CDR3 sequence is 14 residues long. Germline V gene lookup returns CDR1 GTSNPN and CDR2 SVGIG (reference sequence). Trimming cost V 4 bases and J 3 bases; bases outside gene matches: 7. CDR3 nucleotide sequence: TGTGCCTGGAATATGGACAGGGCACACACTGAAGCTTTCTTT. It is translated as CAWNMDRAHTEAFF.

This chain connects TRBV2 to TRBJ2-1; 14 bases agree with TRBD2. The CDR3 has 15 amino acids. Germline V gives CDR1 SNHLY, CDR2 FYNNEI. V gave up 8 bases and J gave up 10 bases; unmatched junction bases: 10. The CDR3 region has the DNA TGTGCCAGCTCCACAGGGACTAGCGGGGGTGGGGAGCAGTTCTTC. The encoded protein is CASSTGTSGGGEQFF.

This clonotype has a handful of counts. V usage is TRBV6-1 and J usage is TRBJ1-2; no clear D. Germline CDR1 reads MNHNS; CDR2 reads SASEGT. CDR3 length: 13 residues. V was trimmed by 1 base and J by 4 bases, leaving 7 bases between them. The CDR3 bases are TGTGCCAGCAGTGAAGGGCGGACCTATGGCTACACCTTC. This codes for CASSEGRTYGYTF.

This clonotype was seen only a few times. The chain uses TRBV2 and TRBJ1-2; D is possibly TRBD1 (6 bases). Germline loops: CDR1 SNHLY, CDR2 FYNNEI. The CDR3 runs to 16 residues. With 2 bases removed from V and 2 bases from J, the gap between germline ends came to 15 bases. The CDR3 protein is CASSETEGVLNYGYTF. The CDR3 DNA sequence: TGTGCCAGCAGTGAAACGGAGGGGGTCCTCAACTATGGCTACACCTTC.

The gene calls are TRBV19 and TRBJ2-7; 10 positions match TRBD2. V lost 1 base and J lost 0; bases outside the gene matches: 3. This CDR3 is 16 amino acids long. CDR1 is LNHDA and CDR2 is SQIVND in the germline V gene (reference sequence). The CDR3 nucleotides read TGTGCCAGTAGTATAGCAACTAGCGGGGACTCCTACGAGCAGTACTTC. This gives the protein CASSIATSGDSYEQYF.

This clonotype was seen a few times. The genes are TRBV28 and TRBJ1-6; a possible D gene is TRBD1 (6 bases). V dropped 5 bases and J dropped 5 bases, with 16 bases sitting between them. This CDR3 region has 16 residues. CDR1 and CDR2 (germline): MDHEN, SYDVKM. DNA for the CDR3: TGTGCCAGCAGTCCCCAGACAGGCGGGGATAATTCACCCCTCCACTTT. It is translated as CASSPQTGGDNSPLHF.

A note on this clonotype: One end of the junction varies from germline; a read error may be responsible. The chain links TRBV7-2 to TRBJ2-1; the match to TRBD2 covers 11 bases. Germline V CDR1 and CDR2: SGHTA, FQGNSA. CDR3 length: 13 residues. CDR3 sequence: CASSLTSGARSSF. The CDR3 DNA sequence: TGTGCCAGCAGCCTGACTAGCGGGGCCCGTAGTTCCTTC.

This clonotype was counted between two and nine times. This chain joins TRBV21-1 and TRBJ1-5; the DNA was not compared with TRBD1, the D call given in the table. TRBV21-1 is labeled a pseudogene. The CDR3 loop spans 17 amino acids. CDR3 in DNA: TGTGCCAGCAATAAACAGGGTATCGGGGTTAGCAATCAGCCCCAGCATTTT. It yields the protein CASNKQGIGVSNQPQHF.

This rearrangement joins TRBV9 to TRBJ1-1; D gene unclear. This CDR3 comprises 13 residues. V lost 3 bases to trimming and J lost 5 bases, with 11 bases between them. Germline assignment: CDR1 SGDLS and CDR2 YYNGEE. CDR3 sequence (DNA): TGTGCCAGCAGCGCCCTTGCGAATACTGAAGCTTTCTTT. This codes for CASSALANTEAFF.

The chain links TRBV7-9 to TRBJ1-1; D not certain. V lost 6 bases and J 5 bases, leaving 13 bases between the germline ends. CDR1 is SEHNR, CDR2 FQNEAQ, per germline (reference sequence). The CDR3 spans 13 residues. CDR3 amino acids: CASSPRVETEAFF. CDR3 coding DNA: TGTGCCAGCAGTCCTAGGGTGGAGACTGAAGCTTTCTTT.

The rearrangement joins TRBV2 to TRBJ1-2, with 7 bases identical to TRBD1. CDR1 SNHLY and CDR2 FYNNEI come from the germline V gene. The CDR3 runs 14 residues. Losses at the gene ends were 5 bases for V and 4 bases for J; bases not matched to a gene: 7. This CDR3 reads CASSIHRGSYGYTF. The CDR3 nucleotides read TGTGCCAGCAGTATCCACAGGGGATCCTATGGCTACACCTTC.